This is a list of T cell receptor beta chains from one sample in a study of cytomegalovirus exposure and HLA in healthy donors. The protocol was immunoSEQ multiplex PCR, while the TCRdb copy is restricted to in-frame clones and leaves out a portion. The table includes 200,000 to 250,000 clones, around 89% detected once. What was sequenced was PBMCs. All receptors derive from a woman under 30 in good health and CMV-seronegative. The CDR3 runs from the conserved cysteine through the conserved F or W. A D gene is named only where the DNA matches it firmly.

V gene	D gene	J gene	CDR3 protein	CDR3 DNA
TRBV29-1	-	TRBJ1-2	CSVLHQGSYGYTF	TGCAGCGTTCTCCACCAGGGGAGTTATGGCTACACCTTC
TRBV30	TRBD2	TRBJ2-7	CAWSVVGGPPYEQYF	TGTGCCTGGAGTGTAGTGGGAGGGCCCCCCTACGAGCAGTACTTC
TRBV9	TRBD2	TRBJ2-7	CASSVGGRTTYEQYF	TGTGCCAGCAGCGTAGGCGGGAGGACCACCTACGAGCAGTACTTC
TRBV5-4	TRBD2	TRBJ2-7	CASSRPGTSSYEQYF	TGTGCCAGCAGCCGCCCCGGGACTAGCTCCTACGAGCAGTACTTC
TRBV7-9	TRBD2	TRBJ2-2	CASSLRIAGGPTGELFF	TGTGCCAGCAGCTTAAGAATAGCGGGAGGTCCCACCGGGGAGCTGTTTTTT
TRBV9	TRBD2	TRBJ2-7	CASSVGVSGRYEQYF	TGTGCCAGCAGCGTAGGAGTTAGCGGGAGGTACGAGCAGTACTTC
TRBV4-3	-	TRBJ2-7	CASSPAVGLIGSYEQYF	TGCGCCAGCAGCCCGGCGGTGGGACTTATAGGTTCCTACGAGCAGTACTTC
TRBV5-6	TRBD2	TRBJ2-1	CASGTSGLSYNEQFF	TGTGCCAGCGGGACTAGCGGCCTATCCTACAATGAGCAGTTCTTC
TRBV4-3	-	TRBJ2-7	CASSQDFAGAGYEQYF	TGCGCCAGCAGCCAAGATTTCGCGGGGGCAGGCTACGAGCAGTACTTC
TRBV2	TRBD1	TRBJ1-2	CASSDPFTGGIHGYTF	TGTGCCAGCAGTGATCCTTTTACAGGGGGCATTCATGGCTACACCTTC
TRBV2	-	TRBJ2-1	CASILLSDEQFF	TGTGCCAGCATACTGCTGAGCGATGAGCAGTTCTTC
TRBV13	TRBD1	TRBJ1-3	CASGADRGHTIYF	TGTGCCAGCGGGGCAGACAGGGGACACACCATATATTTT
TRBV4-3	TRBD1	TRBJ1-6	CASSQEGGAGGSYNSPLHF	TGCGCCAGCAGCCAAGAAGGAGGGGCAGGGGGCTCCTATAATTCACCCCTCCACTTT
TRBV27	TRBD2	TRBJ2-3	CASSSGGFRADTQYF	TGTGCCAGCAGTTCGGGGGGATTTCGAGCAGATACGCAGTATTTT
TRBV9	-	TRBJ2-1	CASSVLGGLGNEQFF	TGTGCCAGCAGCGTATTGGGGGGTTTGGGCAATGAGCAGTTCTTC
TRBV27	TRBD2	TRBJ2-7	CASSTGTSGRDGQYF	TGTGCCAGCAGCACCGGGACTAGTGGGCGTGATGGGCAGTACTTC
TRBV2	TRBD1	TRBJ2-7	CASLQGALAYEQYF	TGTGCCAGCTTACAGGGGGCTCTAGCCTACGAGCAGTACTTC
TRBV5-6	TRBD1	TRBJ2-1	CASSFQRGLFNEQFF	TGTGCCAGCAGCTTTCAAAGGGGGCTTTTCAATGAGCAGTTCTTC
TRBV7-7	TRBD2	TRBJ2-3	CASSLSSGGAGDTQYF	TGTGCCAGCAGCTTGTCTAGCGGGGGGGCCGGGGATACGCAGTATTTT
TRBV27	-	TRBJ2-7	CASSLFAGGSTYEQYF	TGTGCCAGCAGTTTATTTGCGGGCGGGTCTACGTACGAGCAGTACTTC
TRBV13	TRBD1	TRBJ1-1	CASSGARDRPIGTEAFF	TGTGCCAGCAGCGGCGCCCGGGACAGGCCGATAGGGACTGAAGCTTTCTTT
TRBV27	TRBD2	TRBJ2-1	CASSFGLDRAVLVF	TGTGCCAGCAGTTTCGGACTAGATAGGGCGGTGCTGGTCTTC
TRBV6-1	TRBD2	TRBJ2-1	CASSETGTSGPYNEQFF	TGTGCCAGCAGTGAAACCGGGACTAGCGGACCCTACAATGAGCAGTTCTTC